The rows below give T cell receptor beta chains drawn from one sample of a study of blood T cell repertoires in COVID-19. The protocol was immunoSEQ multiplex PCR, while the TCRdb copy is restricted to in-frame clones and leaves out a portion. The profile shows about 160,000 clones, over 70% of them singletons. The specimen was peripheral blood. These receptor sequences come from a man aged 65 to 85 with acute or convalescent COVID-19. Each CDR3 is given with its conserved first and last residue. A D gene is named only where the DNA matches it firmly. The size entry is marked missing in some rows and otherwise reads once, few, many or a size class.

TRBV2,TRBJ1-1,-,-,TGTGCCAGCAGACAGAACACTGAAGCTTTCTTT,CASRQNTEAFF
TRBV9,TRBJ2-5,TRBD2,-,TGTGCCAGCAGCGTACCGACTAGCGGGTCAGAGACCCAGTACTTC,CASSVPTSGSETQYF
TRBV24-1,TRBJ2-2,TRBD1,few,TGTGCCACCAGTAGACAGGGGGCGAACACCGGGGAGCTGTTTTTT,CATSRQGANTGELFF
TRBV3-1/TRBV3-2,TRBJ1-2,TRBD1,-,TGTGCCAGCAGCCACCTCGGGACAGGGGAGGGCGTACACTATGGCTACACCTTC,CASSHLGTGEGVHYGYTF
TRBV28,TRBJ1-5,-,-,TGTGCCAGCAGTAGGACAAATCAGCCCCAGCATTTT,CASSRTNQPQHF
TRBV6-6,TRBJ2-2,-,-,TGTGCCAGCAGCAGTTCGAACACCGGGGAGCTGTTTTTT,CASSSSNTGELFF
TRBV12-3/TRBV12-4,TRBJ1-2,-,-,TGTGCCAGCAGTCCCGGGGGGGGCGGCTACACCTTC,CASSPGGGGYTF
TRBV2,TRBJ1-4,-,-,TGTGCCAGCAAGAACACATTGAATGAAAAACTGTTTTTT,CASKNTLNEKLFF
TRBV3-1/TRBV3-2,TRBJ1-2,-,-,TGTGCCAGCAGCCAAGGGGCCGACCCCGGCGGAGGGTATGGCTACACCTTC,CASSQGADPGGGYGYTF
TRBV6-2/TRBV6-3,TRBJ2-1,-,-,TGTGCCAGCAGTGGGTCGACAGTTTCGGGCAATGAGCAGTTCTTC,CASSGSTVSGNEQFF
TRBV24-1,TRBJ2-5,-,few,TGTGCCACCAGTGATGAGTTAGGGGGTGAGACCCAGTACTTC,CATSDELGGETQYF
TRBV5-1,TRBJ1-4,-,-,TGCGCCAGCAGCTTATCAGGGAATGAAAAACTGTTTTTT,CASSLSGNEKLFF
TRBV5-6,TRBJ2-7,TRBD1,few,TGTGCCAGCAATAGACCGGGACAGGGGGCCTACGAGCAGTACTTC,CASNRPGQGAYEQYF
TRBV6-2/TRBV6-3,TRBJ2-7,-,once,TGTGCCAGCAGTTTAACCTACGAGCAGTACTTC,CASSLTYEQYF
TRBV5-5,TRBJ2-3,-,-,TGTGCCAGCAGCTTGGCCGGGACAACTAGCACAGATACGCAGTATTTT,CASSLAGTTSTDTQYF
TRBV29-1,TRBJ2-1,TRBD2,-,TGCAGCGTTGAACGTCGCGTAAGTAGCGGGAGATACAATGAGCAGTTCTTC,CSVERRVSSGRYNEQFF
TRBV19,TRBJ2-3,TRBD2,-,TGTGCCTCGGGCGGGACTAGCGTCCCAGATACGCAGTATTTT,CASGGTSVPDTQYF
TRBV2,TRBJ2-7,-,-,TGTGCCAGCAGTGAAAGCAGCGCCGGGGAGCAGTACTTC,CASSESSAGEQYF
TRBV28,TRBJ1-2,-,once,TGTGCCAGCAGTTTGGAGACTCGGGGCTACACCTTC,CASSLETRGYTF
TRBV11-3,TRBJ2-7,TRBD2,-,TGTGCCAGCAGCTTAGGGGAGGGACGGGTCACAGGAGCCAGATTC,CASSLGEGRVTGARF
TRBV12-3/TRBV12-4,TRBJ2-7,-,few,TGTGCCAGCAGTTTCGGTCGGGGAGAGCAGTACTTC,CASSFGRGEQYF
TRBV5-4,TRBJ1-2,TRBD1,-,TGTGCCAGCAGCTTGGTGGGGACAGGCATCTATGGCTACACCTTC,CASSLVGTGIYGYTF
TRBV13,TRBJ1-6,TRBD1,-,TGTGCCAGCAGCTTGGGACAGGGGTATGAGGCACCCCTCCACTTT,CASSLGQGYEAPLHF
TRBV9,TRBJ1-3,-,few,TGTGCCAGCAGCTCCGGGACTTCAAGTGGAAACACCATATATTTT,CASSSGTSSGNTIYF
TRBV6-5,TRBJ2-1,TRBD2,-,TGTGCCAGCAGTCAACGGACTAGCGGGATAAATGAGCAGTTCTTC,CASSQRTSGINEQFF
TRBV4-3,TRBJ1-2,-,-,TGCGCCAGCAGCCAAGGTGACAGAAACTATGGCTACACCTTC,CASSQGDRNYGYTF
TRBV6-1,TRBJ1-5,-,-,TGTGCCAGCAGTGTCGAGGGGGTGGTGGTTGGCAATCAGCCCCAGCATTTT,CASSVEGVVVGNQPQHF
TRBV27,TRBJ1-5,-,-,TGTGCCAGCAGTTTAAACGGGTACGGCGATCAGCCCCAGCATTTT,CASSLNGYGDQPQHF
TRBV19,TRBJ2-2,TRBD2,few,TGTGCCACCACTTCCCCCACGTGGGAGGGCCCCACCGGGGAGCTGTTTTTT,CATTSPTWEGPTGELFF
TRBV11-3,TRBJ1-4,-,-,TGTGCCAGCAGCCCCTGGGGGCCTAATGAAAAACTGTTTTTT,CASSPWGPNEKLFF
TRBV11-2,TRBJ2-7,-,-,TGTGCCAGCAGCTTACAACGGAGTGGATACGAGCAGTACTTC,CASSLQRSGYEQYF
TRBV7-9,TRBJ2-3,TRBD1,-,TGTGCCAGCAGTCCCGGGACAGGCGCGTCAGATACGCAGTATTTT,CASSPGTGASDTQYF
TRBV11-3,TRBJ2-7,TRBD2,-,TGTGCCAGCAGCTCCCGGACTAGTCGGGAATACGAGCAGTACTTC,CASSSRTSREYEQYF
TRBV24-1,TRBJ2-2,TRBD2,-,TGTGCCACCAGTGACCCGACTAGCGGGAGATCGAACACCGGGGAGCTGTTTTTT,CATSDPTSGRSNTGELFF
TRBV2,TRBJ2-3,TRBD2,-,TGTGCCAGCAGTCAGACTAGCGTAGGCACAGATACGCAGTATTTT,CASSQTSVGTDTQYF
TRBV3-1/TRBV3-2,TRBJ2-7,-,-,TGTGCCAGCAGCCAAGACATAGGGGGCTACGAGCAGTACTTC,CASSQDIGGYEQYF
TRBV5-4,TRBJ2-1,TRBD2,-,TGTGCCAGCGGGACTAGCGGTTACAATGAGCAGTTCTTC,CASGTSGYNEQFF
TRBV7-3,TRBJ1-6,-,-,TGTGCCAGCAGTCTAAATAATTCACCCCTCCACTTT,CASSLNNSPLHF
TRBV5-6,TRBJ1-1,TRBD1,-,TGTGCCAGCAGCTCGTGGCAGGGGGCGGCAACTTTCTTT,CASSSWQGAATFF
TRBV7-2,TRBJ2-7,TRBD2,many,TGTGCCAGCAGCTTAAGGGGAGGGGACGAGCAGTACTTC,CASSLRGGDEQYF
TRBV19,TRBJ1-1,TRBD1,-,TGTGCCAGTAGTCTCGTAGGACAGGGGTTTTCGTACACTGAAGCTTTCTTT,CASSLVGQGFSYTEAFF
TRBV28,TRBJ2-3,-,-,TGTGCCAGCACCTCAAACGGGGATACGCAGTATTTT,CASTSNGDTQYF
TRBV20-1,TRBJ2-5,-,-,TGCAGTGGAGCGGAGCAAGAGACCCAGTACTTC,CSGAEQETQYF
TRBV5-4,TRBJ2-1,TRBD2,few,TGTGCCAGCAGCTTGGCCCCAACTAGCGGGAGTAACTACAATGAGCAGTTCTTC,CASSLAPTSGSNYNEQFF
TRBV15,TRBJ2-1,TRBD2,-,TGTGCCACCAGCAGAGCACGGGAAGTAGCGGGAGGTAGAGACAATGAGCAGTTCTTC,CATSRAREVAGGRDNEQFF
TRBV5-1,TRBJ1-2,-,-,TGCGCCAGCAGCTTGGGCAGGGAGGTCGGCTACACCTTC,CASSLGREVGYTF
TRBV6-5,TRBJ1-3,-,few,TGTGCCAGCAGCCTCAGTTCGCCCCCTCACAGGGCAATATATTTT,CASSLSSPPHRAIYF
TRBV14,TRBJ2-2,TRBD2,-,TGTGCCAGCAGCCAGATGCGGAGCGGGAGGGGCACCGGGGAGCTGTTTTTT,CASSQMRSGRGTGELFF